This TCR beta chain was profiled in a study of shared clonotypes between healthy human individuals. The study's findings and limits: Clonotypes shared by all four sorted-subset donors had higher generation probabilities than non-shared clonotypes.

Per the germline V gene, CDR1 is SEHNR and CDR2 is FQNEAQ (reference sequence). This CDR3 is 17 amino acids long. V shed 3 bases, J shed 0 bases, and the junction held 6 bases outside the gene matches. CD45RO negativity and positive selection for CCR7 defined naive CD8 cells, a population that excluded terminally differentiated effector memory CD45RA+ cells. Turning to this clone: Its antigen is not identified.

Roughly 200 ng DNA, approximately 31,000 T cell genomes, went into each sorted-subset replicate PCR. The repertoire was sequenced with immunoSEQ multiplex PCR; TCRdb's copy has only in-frame clones and lacks some. The repertoire consists of around 1.9 million clones, with roughly 91% occurring once and the leading ten covering under 2%. The V call is TRBV7-9, the J call TRBJ2-7; 12 bases line up with TRBD2. Input material: naive CD8+ T cells from PBMCs. The clonotype was recovered from a young man in good health. Some clones in this sample may be carry-over from other donors' samples. CDR3 loop: CASSLGTSGLSSYEQYF. CDR3 nucleotides: TGTGCCAGCAGCTTGGGGACTAGCGGGTTGAGCTCCTACGAGCAGTACTTC.